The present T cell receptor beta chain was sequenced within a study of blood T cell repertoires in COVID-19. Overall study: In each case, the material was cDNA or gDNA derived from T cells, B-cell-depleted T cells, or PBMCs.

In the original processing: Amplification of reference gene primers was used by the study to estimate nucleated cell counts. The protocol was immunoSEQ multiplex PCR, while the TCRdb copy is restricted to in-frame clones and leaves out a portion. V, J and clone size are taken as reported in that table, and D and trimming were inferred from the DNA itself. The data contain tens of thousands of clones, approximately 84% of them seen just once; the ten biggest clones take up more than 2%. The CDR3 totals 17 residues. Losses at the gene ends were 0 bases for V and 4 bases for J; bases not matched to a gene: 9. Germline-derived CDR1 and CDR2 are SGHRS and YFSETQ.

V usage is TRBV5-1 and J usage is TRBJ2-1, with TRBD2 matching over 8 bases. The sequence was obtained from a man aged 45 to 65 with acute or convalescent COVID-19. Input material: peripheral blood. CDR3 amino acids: CASSLAPAGGTYNEQFF. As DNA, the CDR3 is TGCGCCAGCAGCTTGGCCCCCGCGGGGGGCACGTACAATGAGCAGTTCTTC.